A selection of T cell receptor beta chains follows, all from one sample in a study of blood T cell repertoires in COVID-19. This table comes from immunoSEQ multiplex PCR, and its TCRdb copy is limited to in-frame clones, with some not included. The profile shows hundreds of thousands of clones, approximately 90% of them singletons. The sequencing input was peripheral blood. These receptor sequences come from a woman aged 18-29 years with acute or convalescent COVID-19. The CDR3 runs from the conserved cysteine through the conserved F or W. Each record gives: J gene, V gene, CDR3 protein.

j_gene: TRBJ2-1
v_gene: TRBV6-1
CDR3aa: CASSELAGGIYNEQFF

j_gene: TRBJ1-2
v_gene: TRBV7-3
CDR3aa: CASSLTAVNGYTF

j_gene: TRBJ1-6
v_gene: TRBV6-5
CDR3aa: CASSYSGEAGDSPLHF

j_gene: TRBJ1-5
v_gene: TRBV19
CDR3aa: CAAQDDSNQPQHF

j_gene: TRBJ1-2
v_gene: TRBV20-1
CDR3aa: CSASGPGANYGYTF

j_gene: TRBJ2-3
v_gene: TRBV5-1
CDR3aa: CASSLRTDTDTQYF

j_gene: TRBJ1-5
v_gene: TRBV18
CDR3aa: CASCQGHNQPQHF

j_gene: TRBJ2-2
v_gene: TRBV10-3
CDR3aa: CAISEWGLLNTGELFF

j_gene: TRBJ1-2
v_gene: TRBV12-3/TRBV12-4
CDR3aa: CATDGGLYGYTF

j_gene: TRBJ1-2
v_gene: TRBV5-1
CDR3aa: CASSLAGDGYTF

j_gene: TRBJ1-2
v_gene: TRBV4-3
CDR3aa: CASSAGVHYGYTF

j_gene: TRBJ2-7
v_gene: TRBV4-3
CDR3aa: CASSQGTVSYEQYF

j_gene: TRBJ1-1
v_gene: TRBV5-6
CDR3aa: CASSGGTSEAFF

j_gene: TRBJ2-7
v_gene: TRBV11-2
CDR3aa: CASSSTEGASYEQYF

j_gene: TRBJ1-1
v_gene: TRBV10-3
CDR3aa: CAISESTRGTEAFF

j_gene: TRBJ1-2
v_gene: TRBV6-5
CDR3aa: CASEGLEDGYTF

j_gene: TRBJ1-1
v_gene: TRBV19
CDR3aa: CASSMGLWDTKAFF

j_gene: TRBJ1-5
v_gene: TRBV6-1
CDR3aa: CASSDRGGSQPQHF

j_gene: TRBJ1-2
v_gene: TRBV4-1
CDR3aa: CASSPGQFLPYGYTF

j_gene: TRBJ1-1
v_gene: TRBV29-1
CDR3aa: CSVEDLVTEEAFF

j_gene: TRBJ1-2
v_gene: TRBV4-1
CDR3aa: CASSQGDKGTNYGYTF

j_gene: TRBJ2-1
v_gene: TRBV25-1
CDR3aa: CASSDGRGLNEQFF